The entry below gives a single T cell receptor (beta chain) sequence along with its context. Germline V gene sequence: CDR1 SGHTA, CDR2 FQGNSA. Trimming removed 2 bases at V and 7 bases at J, with 15 bases between. The CDR3 has 16 residues. TRB rearrangements spanning V, D and J were amplified using mixed TRB-A/B primers. MiXCR, applied by TCRdb to the multiplex PCR reads, yields one record per CDR3 protein. The sample carries about 8,400 distinct CDR3 sequences, about 30% recorded once. Peripheral blood genomic DNA, not sorted cells or RNA, was the template. The data were taken from a study of T cell repertoires in aging, cancer and after chemotherapy.

The receptor comes from a human donor in good health. This chain uses TRBV7-2 with TRBJ1-6; TRBD1 is a possible D gene (6 bases). Sequenced input: blood. CDR3 in amino acids: CASSLKGTGLNSPLHF. CDR3 nucleotides: TGTGCCAGCAGCTTAAAGGGCACAGGGCTAAATTCACCCCTCCACTTT.